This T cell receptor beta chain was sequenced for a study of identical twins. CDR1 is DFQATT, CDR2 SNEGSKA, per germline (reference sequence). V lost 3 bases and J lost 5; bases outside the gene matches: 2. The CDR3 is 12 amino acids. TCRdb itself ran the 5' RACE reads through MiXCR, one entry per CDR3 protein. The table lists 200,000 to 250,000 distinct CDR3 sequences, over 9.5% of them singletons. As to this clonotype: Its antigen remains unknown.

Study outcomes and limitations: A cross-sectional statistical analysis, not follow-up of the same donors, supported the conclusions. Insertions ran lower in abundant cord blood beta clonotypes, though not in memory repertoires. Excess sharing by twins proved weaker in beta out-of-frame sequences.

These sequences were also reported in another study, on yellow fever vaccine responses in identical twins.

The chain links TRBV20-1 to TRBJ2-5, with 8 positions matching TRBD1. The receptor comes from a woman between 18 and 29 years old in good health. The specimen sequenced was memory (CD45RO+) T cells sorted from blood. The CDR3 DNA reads TGCAGTGCTAGCACAGGGGGGGAGACCCAGTACTTC. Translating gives CSASTGGETQYF.